A single sample is the source of the 20 T cell receptor beta chains below, sequenced in a study of blood T cells in healthy people across ages. A second PCR of 7 to 11 cycles used a sample-barcoded 5' primer and a J-beta primer mix. TCRdb passed the 5' RACE reads through MiXCR, listing each CDR3 protein once. The sample consists of 1,300,000 or so distinct CDR3 sequences, around 59% of them appearing once. The sample was blood. These receptors came from a man between 18 and 29 years old in good health.

The chain uses TRBV4-1 and TRBJ2-1; D is possibly TRBD1 (5 bases). Trimming cost V 7 bases and J 3 bases, with 16 bases left between them. CDR1 is MGHRA and CDR2 is YSYEKL in the germline V gene. This CDR3 has 15 amino acids. CDR3 protein: CASKTRTTIYNEQFF. The CDR3 nucleotides are TGCGCCAGCAAAACAAGGACAACAATCTACAATGAGCAGTTCTTC.

The J gene is TRBJ1-1, the V gene TRBV15, with D unresolved. This CDR3 is built from 12 residues. Trimming left V 0 bases short and J 6 bases short, with 5 bases between. Germline V lookup: CDR1 LNHNV, CDR2 YYDKDF (reference sequence). The CDR3 nucleotides are TGTGCCACCAGCAGAGAGGGTGCTGAAGCTTTCTTT. This codes for CATSREGAEAFF. Drawing the rest from reference TRBV15 and TRBJ1-1, the complete variable domain is DAMVIQNPRYQVTQFGKPVTLSCSQTLNHNVMYWYQQKSSQAPKLLFHYYDKDFNNEADTPDNFQSRRPNTSFCFLDIRSPGLGDTAMYLCATSREGAEAFFGQGTRLTVV.

This clonotype was observed a few times. The CDR3 spells CASSLTGESGNTIYF. Here the CDR3 DNA reads TGTGCCAGCAGCTTAACAGGGGAGAGTGGAAACACCATATATTTT. This chain links TRBV11-2 with TRBJ1-3, with 7 bases matching TRBD1. Looked up from germline, CDR1 is SGHAT and CDR2 is FQNNGV. The CDR3 contains 15 residues. V dropped 2 bases and J dropped 3; count of bases not matched to a gene: 4.

The table lists this clonotype with a few counts. The gene calls are TRBV7-2 and TRBJ2-7; D call uncertain. Trimming left V 3 bases short and J 2 bases short, with 8 bases between. The CDR3 loop spans 13 amino acids. From germline, CDR1 is SGHTA and CDR2 FQGNSA. The CDR3 protein is CASSFEQAYEQYF. CDR3 coding DNA: TGTGCCAGCAGCTTTGAGCAGGCCTACGAGCAGTACTTC.

This clonotype was recorded only once. This chain connects TRBV27 to TRBJ2-7, with D perhaps TRBD2 (6 bases). The germline V gene has CDR1 MNHEY and CDR2 SMNVEV (reference sequence). CDR3 length: 15 residues. The V and J ends lost 8 bases and 0 bases respectively, with 17 bases between them. The CDR3 nucleotides are TGTGCCAGCGCTGGGGAGGCAGGTAGCTCCTACGAGCAGTACTTC. It encodes CASAGEAGSSYEQYF.

There are a few counts of this clonotype. The V call is TRBV25-1, the J call TRBJ1-2; D is possibly TRBD1 (5 bases). CDR1 and CDR2 from the germline V gene are MGHDK and SYGVNS. The CDR3 length is 15 residues. V shed 5 bases and J shed 8 bases, with 21 bases lying between them. The CDR3, as DNA: TGTGCCAGCAGTTCTCCTCGATGGGACCTCGCGGGCTACACCTTC. This sequence encodes CASSSPRWDLAGYTF.

This clonotype was counted once. This chain connects TRBV9 to TRBJ1-2; the match to TRBD1 covers 7 bases. With 4 bases clipped from V and 6 bases from J, the junction kept 9 bases outside the gene matches. Germline V gives CDR1 SGDLS, CDR2 YYNGEE. The CDR3 covers 14 residues. The chain's CDR3 is CASSLDRVENGYTF. CDR3 DNA: TGTGCCAGCAGCTTAGACAGGGTCGAGAATGGCTACACCTTC.

V gene TRBV27 combines with J gene TRBJ2-3; possibly TRBD2 for D (5 bases). The CDR3 loop spans 14 amino acids. V was clipped by 5 bases and J by 1 base, with 10 bases between them. The germline V gene encodes CDR1 MNHEY and CDR2 SMNVEV (reference sequence). This CDR3 reads CASSHLAGTDTQYF. CDR3 bases: TGTGCCAGCAGTCACCTAGCTGGCACAGATACGCAGTATTTT.

The chain joins TRBV7-2 to TRBJ1-2, with D possibly TRBD1 on 5 matching bases. V lost 3 bases to trimming and J lost 12 bases, with 35 bases between them. The CDR3 extends over 19 amino acids. Germline V lookup: CDR1 SGHTA, CDR2 FQGNSA. CDR3: CASSFSALQAGGFSGGDTF. The CDR3 coding sequence is TGTGCCAGCAGCTTCTCCGCCTTACAGGCCGGAGGTTTTTCGGGAGGAGACACCTTC.

This clonotype was counted between two and nine times. The chain couples TRBV15 to TRBJ2-3; D is uncertain. Trimming stripped 4 bases from V and 2 bases from J, with 13 bases between. Looked up from germline, CDR1 is LNHNV and CDR2 is YYDKDF (reference sequence). CDR3 size: 15 residues. CDR3 loop: CATSNLRGNTDTQYF. Here the CDR3 DNA reads TGTGCCACCAGCAATTTACGTGGAAACACAGATACGCAGTATTTT.

The V gene is TRBV5-1, the J gene TRBJ2-2; D perhaps matches TRBD2 (5 bases). CDR1 and CDR2 (germline): SGHRS, YFSETQ. The CDR3 loop spans 15 amino acids. Trimming stripped 2 bases from V and 6 bases from J, with 14 bases between. CDR3 amino acids: CASSFREDSAGELFF. CDR3 bases: TGCGCCAGCAGCTTTCGTGAGGACTCTGCCGGGGAGCTGTTTTTT. Using reference TRBV5-1 and TRBJ2-2 for the parts outside the CDR3, the full variable domain is KAGVTQTPRYLIKTRGQQVTLSCSPISGHRSVSWYQQTPGQGLQFLFEYFSETQRNKGNFPGRFSGRQFSNSRSEMNVSTLELGDSALYLCASSFREDSAGELFFGEGSRLTVL.

This clonotype was counted between two and nine times. The chain carries TRBV7-2 and TRBJ2-3, with 7 nucleotides matching TRBD2. There are 17 residues in the CDR3. Per the germline V gene, CDR1 is SGHTA and CDR2 is FQGNSA. The ends lost 1 base at V and 4 bases at J; junction bases unmatched: 11. The CDR3: CASSLEVGGRAADTQYF. The CDR3 DNA reads TGTGCCAGCAGCTTAGAAGTTGGGGGGAGGGCGGCAGATACGCAGTATTTT. The full variable domain, completed using reference TRBV7-2 and TRBJ2-3, is GAGVSQSPSNKVTEKGKDVELRCDPISGHTALYWYRQSLGQGLEFLIYFQGNSAPDKSGLPSDRFSAERTGGSVSTLTIQRTQQEDSAVYLCASSLEVGGRAADTQYFGPGTRLTVL.

The chain joins TRBV7-6 to TRBJ2-7; 13 bases are a match to TRBD2. Germline values: CDR1 SGHVS, CDR2 FNYEAQ. This CDR3 contains 15 residues. V lost 7 bases and J lost 3; bases outside the gene matches: 6. In DNA form, the CDR3 reads TGTGCCAGCACCGGGACTAGCGGGAACCTCTACGAGCAGTACTTC. It translates to CASTGTSGNLYEQYF. The full variable domain, rest sourced from reference TRBV7-6 and TRBJ2-7, is GAGVSQSPRYKVTKRGQDVALRCDPISGHVSLYWYRQALGQGPEFLTYFNYEAQQDKSGLPNDRFSAERPEGSISTLTIQRTEQRDSAMYRCASTGTSGNLYEQYFGPGTRLTVT.

The rearrangement joins TRBV12-3 or TRBV12-4 to TRBJ1-2; maybe TRBD1 (5 bases). CDR3 length: 15 amino acids. Trimming took off 0 bases at V and 6 bases at J, with 14 bases between the two ends. The CDR3 reads CASSLALRGGHGYTF. The CDR3 DNA follows: TGTGCCAGCAGTTTAGCGCTTAGGGGAGGGCATGGCTACACCTTC.

The chain links TRBV11-2 to TRBJ2-3, with 9 positions matching TRBD2. Germline V gene sequence: CDR1 SGHAT, CDR2 FQNNGV. V was clipped by 7 bases and J by 3 bases; unmatched bases: 8. The CDR3 sequence is 15 residues long. The CDR3: CASIPSSGGTDTQYF. The DNA for the CDR3 is TGTGCCAGCATCCCCTCCAGCGGGGGGACAGATACGCAGTATTTT. Using reference TRBV11-2 and TRBJ2-3 for the parts outside the CDR3, the full variable domain is EAGVAQSPRYKIIEKRQSVAFWCNPISGHATLYWYQQILGQGPKLLIQFQNNGVVDDSQLPKDRFSAERLKGVDSTLKIQPAKLEDSAVYLCASIPSSGGTDTQYFGPGTRLTVL.

The genes are TRBV27 and TRBJ2-3; D gene ambiguous. V gave up 1 base and J gave up 2 bases, with 10 bases separating them. This CDR3 is built from 15 residues. Germline CDR1 MNHEY, CDR2 SMNVEV (reference sequence). In nucleotides, the CDR3 is TGTGCCAGCAGTTTATACAGAGTGGACACAGATACGCAGTATTTT. This translates into CASSLYRVDTDTQYF.

This clonotype was observed a few times. V usage is TRBV7-9 and J usage is TRBJ2-7; TRBD1 agrees at 12 bases. Germline CDR1 SEHNR, CDR2 FQNEAQ (reference sequence). V shed 6 bases and J 5 bases; nucleotides not matched to a gene: 5. The CDR3 totals 14 residues. The chain's CDR3 is CASRQGTGGHEQYF. The CDR3, as DNA: TGTGCCAGCAGACAAGGGACAGGGGGCCACGAGCAGTACTTC.

J is TRBJ2-5 and V is TRBV6-5; D possibly corresponds to TRBD2 (5 bases). The CDR3 spans 13 residues. V lost 6 bases and J 7 bases, leaving 15 bases between the germline ends. Germline-derived CDR1 and CDR2 are MNHEY and SVGAGI. The CDR3 protein is CASRADLRGTQYF. CDR3 in DNA: TGTGCCAGCAGGGCGGACCTCCGGGGGACCCAGTACTTC.

The J gene is TRBJ2-1, the V gene TRBV28; 8 bases line up with TRBD1. The trim removed 3 bases at V and 2 bases at J, leaving 6 bases unmatched. In germline, CDR1 is MDHEN, CDR2 SYDVKM. CDR3 size: 16 residues. CDR3 sequence: CASSLSTGEAYNEQFF. The CDR3 nucleotides read TGTGCCAGCAGTTTGTCGACAGGGGAGGCCTACAATGAGCAGTTCTTC.

V gene TRBV27 combines with J gene TRBJ2-4; the D gene is possibly TRBD1 (5 bases). The end of the DNA fits TRBJ2-7 better, so the J call may be wrong. Germline values: CDR1 MNHEY, CDR2 SMNVEV (reference sequence). The CDR3 is 14 residues long. The CDR3 reads CASSLTPQGYEQYF. The CDR3 DNA sequence: TGTGCCAGCAGTTTAACCCCCCAGGGCTACGAGCAGTACTTC.